One sample yielded the 9 T cell receptor beta chains listed below, sequenced in a study of beta chain features in type 1 diabetes. Since all of the isolated RNA was reverse transcribed, expressed TCRB transcripts were what got sequenced. Profiled with immunoSEQ multiplex PCR; TCRdb holds only in-frame clones, not every one. The repertoire holds about 320,000 clones, with 12% to 15% as singletons. Sequencing was carried out using central memory CD4+ T cells from blood. All receptors come from a man aged 25-45 years in good health.

The rearrangement joins TRBV6-5 to TRBJ2-6, with a weak D call TRBD2 (5 bases). V was cut by 6 bases and J by 1 base, with 10 bases left in between. Germline V gene lookup returns CDR1 MNHEY and CDR2 SVGAGI. This CDR3 spans 15 amino acids. The CDR3: CASRSDWSGANVLTF. For the CDR3, the DNA is TGTGCCAGCAGATCGGACTGGTCTGGGGCCAACGTCCTGACTTTC.

This clone showed up just a few times. The chain combines TRBV30 with TRBJ2-1; 11 nucleotides align to TRBD2. There are 14 residues in the CDR3. Germline V gene data show CDR1 as GTSNPN and CDR2 as SVGIG (reference sequence). The V segment lost 7 bases and the J segment 9 bases; nucleotides outside the gene matches: 11. The CDR3 DNA is TGTGCCTCCTTACTCGGGCTAGCGGGAGGTGAGCAGTTCTTC. This encodes CASLLGLAGGEQFF.

The chain carries TRBV7-7 and TRBJ2-7; 7 nucleotides agree with TRBD2. Trimming removed 4 bases from V and 2 bases from J; junction bases left unmatched: 5. Germline V lookup: CDR1 SSHAT, CDR2 FNYEAQ (reference sequence). The CDR3 sequence is 14 residues long. Here the CDR3 reads CASSSSGTTYEQYF. For the CDR3, the DNA is TGTGCCAGCAGCTCATCTGGGACTACCTACGAGCAGTACTTC.

The rearrangement links TRBV27 to TRBJ2-1; 8 bases agree with TRBD2. Looked up from germline, CDR1 is MNHEY and CDR2 is SMNVEV (reference sequence). The ends lost 2 bases at V and 7 bases at J; junction bases unmatched: 16. The CDR3 length is 18 residues. The CDR3 DNA reads TGTGCCAGCAGTTTAGGGGGTAGCGGGACCCTATCTAAAAATGAGCAGTTCTTC. Protein sequence: CASSLGGSGTLSKNEQFF.

This clone was seen only a few times. The chain has TRBV6-6 and TRBJ1-3; D gene ambiguous. Germline CDR1 and CDR2: MNHNY and SVGAGI (reference sequence). Trimming removed 8 bases from V and 0 bases from J, with 11 bases in between. CDR3 length equals 14 residues. The CDR3 nucleotides are TGTGCCAGCCAGGACGGGCACTCTGGAAACACCATATATTTT. This sequence encodes CASQDGHSGNTIYF.

This clone has a handful of counts. J is TRBJ2-3 and V is TRBV19; D may be TRBD1 or TRBD2 (5 bases each). The CDR3 covers 15 residues. The germline V and J ends were trimmed by 0 bases and 2 bases, with 9 bases remaining between them. CDR1 LNHDA and CDR2 SQIVND come from the germline V gene (reference sequence). The DNA for the CDR3 is TGTGCCAGTAGTATAGAGGGACGGTACACAGATACGCAGTATTTT. Its protein product is CASSIEGRYTDTQYF.

There are a few counts of this clone. The chain uses TRBV7-2 and TRBJ1-1; D gene ambiguous. The V end lost 3 bases, the J end lost 6 bases, and 11 bases lay between the germline ends. This CDR3 is 13 amino acids long. Germline CDR1 and CDR2: SGHTA and FQGNSA. The CDR3 reads CASSFLLTPEAFF. The DNA for the CDR3 is TGTGCCAGCAGCTTCCTTTTGACCCCTGAAGCTTTCTTT.

This clone was seen a few times. The chain has TRBV6-5 and TRBJ2-7; perhaps TRBD1 as D (6 bases). From germline, CDR1 is MNHEY and CDR2 SVGAGI. The CDR3 runs 14 residues. V was cut by 6 bases and J by 2 bases, with 14 bases left in between. CDR3 in DNA: TGTGCCAGCAGGGCGAGACAGGAAGCCTACGAGCAGTACTTC. It translates to CASRARQEAYEQYF.

This clone has only a few counts. This chain joins TRBV10-3 and TRBJ2-3, with 7 bases aligning to TRBD2. This CDR3 has 13 amino acids. Per germline, CDR1 ENHRY and CDR2 SYGVKD. V shed 8 bases, J shed 6 bases, and the junction held 8 bases outside the gene matches. In nucleotides, the CDR3 is TGTGCCATCCTCCGGGTCGGGGGGGATACGCAGTATTTT. Translated: CAILRVGGDTQYF.